One and the same sample provided the 27 T cell receptor beta chains below, sequenced in a study of T-cell memory formation after mild COVID-19. A single record per CDR3 protein comes from TCRdb applying MiXCR to the 5' RACE reads. The sample consists of about 190,000 distinct CDR3 sequences, approximately 20% of them appearing once. The sequencing sample was made of PBMCs or a T cell subset sorted from them (not recorded which). Every receptor here comes from an adult woman who had mild COVID-19 (a few samples of this study predate the infection). Cell type and time point are not known.

There are a few counts of this clonotype. The V call is TRBV7-9, the J call TRBJ2-5; D is uncertain. Germline V gives CDR1 SEHNR, CDR2 FQNEAQ (reference sequence). Trimming removed 0 bases at V and 1 base at J, with 12 bases between. This CDR3 has 16 amino acids. CDR3 in amino acids: CASSLATFQIQETQYF. The CDR3, as DNA: TGTGCCAGCAGCTTAGCTACCTTCCAAATCCAAGAGACCCAGTACTTC.

The table lists this clonotype with a few counts. The chain uses TRBV29-1 and TRBJ1-2; the D gene is possibly TRBD1 (5 bases). V dropped 6 bases and J dropped 4 bases, with 21 bases sitting between them. The CDR3 loop spans 15 amino acids. Looked up from germline, CDR1 is SQVTM and CDR2 is ANQGSEA. CDR3 sequence: CSVYDRGGGAYGYTF. In nucleotides, the CDR3 is TGCAGCGTGTATGATCGGGGGGGTGGGGCCTATGGCTACACCTTC.

The rearrangement uses TRBV12-3 or TRBV12-4 and TRBJ2-6, with TRBD1 identical over 10 bases. The J segment lost 2 bases and the V segment lost 5 bases, leaving 12 bases of the junction unmatched. This CDR3 has 19 amino acids. In DNA form, the CDR3 reads TGTGCCAGCAGTCTCTTGACAGGGGGCGACTTCGCTGGGGCCAACGTCCTGACTTTC. Its translation: CASSLLTGGDFAGANVLTF.

This clonotype was detected only a few times. The chain uses TRBV11-2 and TRBJ2-4; 10 bases map to TRBD1. V dropped 3 bases and J dropped 0; count of bases not matched to a gene: 2. This CDR3 is built from 16 residues. Germline CDR1 and CDR2: SGHAT and FQNNGV. The CDR3 nucleotides read TGTGCCAGCAGCTTGGGACAGGGGTTAGCCAAAAACATTCAGTACTTC. Protein: CASSLGQGLAKNIQYF.

The gene calls are TRBV6-5 and TRBJ2-7; D uncertain. The CDR3 length is 12 residues. CDR1 is MNHEY and CDR2 is SVGAGI in the germline V gene. Trimming shortened V by 4 bases and J by 2 bases, and 6 bases separated the two germline ends. The CDR3 DNA follows: TGTGCCAGCAGTTCCTGGGCCTACGAGCAGTACTTC. Translation: CASSSWAYEQYF.

This clonotype was found a few times. This rearrangement joins TRBV18 to TRBJ1-6; TRBD1 is a possible D gene (6 bases). This CDR3 has 15 residues. The germline CDR1 and CDR2 sequences are KGHSH and LQKENI. V lost 3 bases and J lost 6, with 12 bases in between. CDR3 amino acids: CASSPRDIANSPLHF. The DNA for the CDR3 is TGTGCCAGCTCACCGCGGGACATCGCTAATTCACCCCTCCACTTT. The variable domain in full, completed from reference TRBV18 and TRBJ1-6, reads NAGVMQNPRHLVRRRGQEARLRCSPMKGHSHVYWYRQLPEEGLKFMVYLQKENIIDESGMPKERFSAEFPKEGPSILRIQQVVRGDSAAYFCASSPRDIANSPLHFGNGTRLTVT.

This clonotype was seen a few times. V and J are TRBV4-1 and TRBJ2-2; TRBD1 matches 8 bases. Germline V lookup: CDR1 MGHRA, CDR2 YSYEKL. J gave up 0 bases and V 3 bases, and 12 bases lay outside the gene matches. The CDR3 totals 19 residues. The CDR3 loop reads CASSHHLPRTGTNTGELFF. DNA for the CDR3: TGCGCCAGCAGCCACCACCTCCCTCGGACAGGGACGAACACCGGGGAGCTGTTTTTT.

The chain employs TRBV6-6 and TRBJ2-2, with D unclear. This CDR3 comprises 12 residues. Trimming shortened V by 6 bases and J by 4 bases, and 6 bases separated the two germline ends. Germline V CDR1 and CDR2: MNHNY, SVGAGI (reference sequence). CDR3: CASRESTGELFF. CDR3 sequence (DNA): TGTGCCAGCAGAGAAAGCACCGGGGAGCTGTTTTTT.

This chain connects TRBV3-1 to TRBJ2-3, with 7 nucleotides matching TRBD1. CDR3 length: 14 residues. After removal of 4 bases from V and 7 bases from J, the junction contained 8 bases not matched to a gene. Per germline, CDR1 LGHDT and CDR2 YNNKEL (reference sequence). CDR3 sequence (DNA): TGTGCCAGCAGCCTTCGCACGACAGGGCATACGCAGTATTTT. Translating it yields CASSLRTTGHTQYF.

The genes are TRBV11-3 and TRBJ2-5; a possible D gene is TRBD2 (5 bases). The germline gives CDR1 SGHNT, CDR2 YENEEA. The CDR3 sequence is 14 residues long. V lost 5 bases and J 3 bases, leaving 13 bases between the germline ends. CDR3 sequence: CASSRDNSEETQYF. DNA for the CDR3: TGTGCCAGCAGCCGGGATAACAGCGAAGAGACCCAGTACTTC.

The CDR3 DNA follows: TGTGCCACCAGTGATTCAGGGACGGGGAACACTGAAGCTTTCTTT. Translation: CATSDSGTGNTEAFF. V gene TRBV24-1 combines with J gene TRBJ1-1; D possibly corresponds to TRBD1 (5 bases). The CDR3 contains 15 residues. In germline, CDR1 is KGHDR, CDR2 SFDVKD. The germline V and J ends were trimmed by 2 bases and 1 base, with 10 bases remaining between them.

The table lists this clonotype with a few counts. The chain combines TRBV4-3 with TRBJ1-1; D is undetermined. The CDR3 consists of 14 residues. Germline V gene data show CDR1 as LGHNA and CDR2 as YSLEER. Trimming took off 2 bases at V and 10 bases at J, with 17 bases between the two ends. In nucleotides, the CDR3 is TGCGCCAGCAGCCAATACCGGGATCCCTCCGGAGCTTTCTTT. Its protein is CASSQYRDPSGAFF.

The chain recombines TRBV12-3 or TRBV12-4 with TRBJ2-5; TRBD2 aligns across 10 bases. V shed 3 bases, J shed 3 bases, and the junction held 1 base outside the gene matches. The CDR3 has 14 residues. As DNA, the CDR3 is TGTGCCAGCAGTTTTACTAGCGGGGAAGAGACCCAGTACTTC. It translates to CASSFTSGEETQYF.

This clonotype showed up many times. The J gene is TRBJ2-3, the V gene TRBV7-8; the D is unclear. Germline values: CDR1 SGHVS, CDR2 FQNEAQ. V lost 2 bases to trimming and J lost 2 bases, with 8 bases between them. The CDR3 runs to 14 residues. The CDR3 DNA sequence: TGTGCCAGCAGCTTAAGGTCAACCACAGATACGCAGTATTTT. Its protein product is CASSLRSTTDTQYF.

This clonotype was detected many times. V is TRBV24-1 and J is TRBJ1-6, with D hard to call. Germline CDR1 KGHDR, CDR2 SFDVKD. Trimming stripped 8 bases from V and 8 bases from J, with 12 bases between. This CDR3 is 13 amino acids long. For the CDR3, the DNA is TGTGCCACCATGGCAGGCCTCGATTCACCCCTCCACTTT. Translating gives CATMAGLDSPLHF.

The V call is TRBV5-1, the J call TRBJ2-5; D possibly matches TRBD1 or TRBD2 (5 bases each). The CDR3 loop spans 14 amino acids. Germline values: CDR1 SGHRS, CDR2 YFSETQ. V was shortened by 0 bases and J by 5 bases, with 11 bases between the two germline ends. The chain's CDR3 is CASSLAIEGETQYF. CDR3 sequence (DNA): TGCGCCAGCAGCTTGGCAATAGAGGGGGAGACCCAGTACTTC.

This sequence joins TRBV12-3 or TRBV12-4 and TRBJ2-3, with 12 bases lining up with TRBD2. The CDR3 extends over 16 amino acids. Losses at the gene ends were 4 bases for V and 2 bases for J; bases not matched to a gene: 4. This chain's CDR3 is CASSSGLAGLTDTQYF. The DNA of the CDR3 is TGTGCCAGCAGTTCGGGACTAGCGGGTCTCACAGATACGCAGTATTTT.

The rearrangement links TRBV7-3 to TRBJ2-1; D gene unclear. V was trimmed by 4 bases and J by 9 bases, leaving 10 bases between them. Germline V gene data show CDR1 as SGHTA and CDR2 as FQGTGA. The CDR3 covers 12 residues. This CDR3 is CASSSSSSEQFF. CDR3 bases: TGTGCCAGCAGCTCATCTAGTAGTGAGCAGTTCTTC.

The chain recombines TRBV5-1 with TRBJ1-2; D gene ambiguous. CDR3 size: 12 residues. Trimming took off 3 bases at V and 8 bases at J, with 11 bases between the two ends. Germline V CDR1 and CDR2: SGHRS, YFSETQ. The CDR3 spells CASSSDLGGYTF. Written as DNA, the CDR3 is TGCGCCAGCAGCTCGGACCTTGGGGGCTACACCTTC.

This clonotype was seen only a few times. V and J are TRBV3-1 and TRBJ1-1; D gene ambiguous. The germline V and J ends were trimmed by 2 bases and 2 bases, with 3 bases remaining between them. CDR3 size: 12 residues. Germline values: CDR1 LGHDT, CDR2 YNNKEL (reference sequence). The CDR3 DNA reads as TGTGCCAGCAGCCAATTTAACACTGAAGCTTTCTTT. Amino acids: CASSQFNTEAFF.

This chain joins TRBV20-1 and TRBJ1-2; D remains ambiguous. The CDR3 has 15 residues. Germline CDR1 and CDR2: DFQATT and SNEGSKA (reference sequence). The V end was cut by 0 bases, the J end by 4 bases, with 15 bases between. The CDR3 bases are TGCAGTGCTAGAGATAAAGCTTCACGGAGCTATGGCTACACCTTC. Translation gives CSARDKASRSYGYTF.

This clonotype was detected only a few times. The V and J genes are TRBV5-1 and TRBJ2-7, with 7 bases identical to TRBD2. CDR3 length equals 16 residues. Germline CDR1 is SGHRS and CDR2 is YFSETQ. V was pared by 0 bases and J by 4 bases, with 10 bases of the junction left unmatched. CDR3 coding DNA: TGCGCCAGCAGCTTGGGCTTGGGACTAAGGGTGTACGAGCAGTACTTC. Protein product: CASSLGLGLRVYEQYF.

V and J are TRBV11-2 and TRBJ2-1, with 8 bases matching TRBD1. Unmatched junction bases numbered 4, after V lost 3 bases and J lost 9 bases. This CDR3 is built from 13 residues. Germline assignment: CDR1 SGHAT and CDR2 FQNNGV. CDR3 in amino acids: CASSFQGAGEQFF. The CDR3 region has the DNA TGTGCCAGCAGCTTTCAGGGGGCGGGTGAGCAGTTCTTC.

The rearrangement links TRBV14 to TRBJ1-1; tentative D call: TRBD1 (6 bases). Germline V gene lookup returns CDR1 SGHDN and CDR2 FVKESK. The CDR3 contains 13 residues. V dropped 3 bases and J dropped 10 bases, with 15 bases sitting between them. The CDR3 sequence: CASSQTFGGRAFF. CDR3 in DNA: TGTGCCAGCAGCCAGACGTTCGGGGGGCGAGCTTTCTTT. The entire variable domain, with the rest obtained from reference TRBV14 and TRBJ1-1, is as follows: EAGVTQFPSHSVIEKGQTVTLRCDPISGHDNLYWYRRVMGKEIKFLLHFVKESKQDESGMPNNRFLAERTGGTYSTLKVQPAELEDSGVYFCASSQTFGGRAFFGQGTRLTVV.

The table lists this clonotype with a few counts. The chain links TRBV24-1 to TRBJ2-5, with a possible D match to TRBD2 (6 bases). Germline lookup yields CDR1 KGHDR and CDR2 SFDVKD. The V gene lost 4 bases and the J gene lost 5 bases, with 13 bases spanning the gap. This CDR3 has 14 residues. The DNA of the CDR3 is TGTGCCACCAGTGACCGACTAGTGCAGGAGACCCAGTACTTC. Its translation is CATSDRLVQETQYF.

This clonotype has more than one count but fewer than ten. The gene calls are TRBV7-2 and TRBJ2-3; D might be TRBD2 (6 bases). CDR3 length: 14 residues. CDR1 is SGHTA, CDR2 FQGNSA, per germline. Trimming removed 3 bases from V and 2 bases from J, with 9 bases in between. The CDR3 reads CASSFRTITDTQYF. For the CDR3, the DNA is TGTGCCAGCAGCTTCCGGACTATCACAGATACGCAGTATTTT.

This clonotype was seen a few times. The chain couples TRBV7-9 to TRBJ2-1; TRBD2 aligns across 9 bases. The V segment lost 2 bases and the J segment 4 bases; nucleotides outside the gene matches: 3. In germline, CDR1 is SEHNR, CDR2 FQNEAQ (reference sequence). The CDR3 has 15 amino acids. The CDR3: CASSLQAGGYNEQFF. In DNA form, the CDR3 reads TGTGCCAGCAGCTTACAAGCGGGAGGATACAATGAGCAGTTCTTC.